The 7 T cell receptor beta chains reported below all come from one sample, sequenced in a study of blood T cells in healthy people across ages. Sample-barcoded 5' priming and a J-beta primer mix drove a second PCR of roughly 6 to 12 cycles. From the 5' RACE reads, TCRdb called clonotypes with MiXCR, one entry per CDR3 protein. The sample holds roughly 700,000 distinct CDR3 sequences, roughly 49% seen once. The material sequenced was blood. All receptors derive from a woman between 55 and 75 years old in good health.

V and J are TRBV6-5 and TRBJ2-1; 9 bases are a match to TRBD1. J was trimmed by 2 bases and V by 5 bases; bases with no gene match: 7. This CDR3 has 16 residues. The V gene's germline CDR1 is MNHEY and CDR2 SVGAGI. The CDR3 DNA sequence: TGTGCCAGCAGTCCATCGGGACAGGGCGCCTACAATGAGCAGTTCTTC. Encoded protein: CASSPSGQGAYNEQFF.

The rearrangement joins TRBV20-1 to TRBJ2-7, with TRBD2 matching 9 bases. The CDR3 loop spans 14 amino acids. V was clipped by 4 bases and J by 2 bases; unmatched bases: 6. Per the germline V gene, CDR1 is DFQATT and CDR2 is SNEGSKA (reference sequence). The CDR3 DNA reads as TGCAGTGCTACTTCTAGCGGGAACACCTACGAGCAGTACTTC. Encoded protein: CSATSSGNTYEQYF.

The gene calls are TRBV27 and TRBJ2-7; 10 bases match TRBD2. Trimming at V came to 6 bases and at J to 2 bases, leaving 7 bases not matched to a gene. This CDR3 spans 15 amino acids. Germline CDR1 MNHEY, CDR2 SMNVEV (reference sequence). The CDR3 DNA reads as TGTGCCAGCAGCACCACAGCGGGAGGGACCTACGAGCAGTACTTC. Its translation: CASSTTAGGTYEQYF.

V usage is TRBV5-1 and J usage is TRBJ2-1; D gene unclear. In germline, CDR1 is SGHRS, CDR2 YFSETQ. V lost 3 bases and J lost 8, with 18 bases in between. CDR3 length: 15 residues. CDR3 in amino acids: CASSWAETEADEQFF. The CDR3 region has the DNA TGCGCCAGCAGCTGGGCTGAGACGGAAGCTGATGAGCAGTTCTTC.

J is TRBJ2-3 and V is TRBV12-3 or TRBV12-4; D uncertain. The CDR3 spans 12 residues. Trimming took 3 bases from V and 11 from J, leaving 12 bases between them. CDR3 amino acids: CASSLPQMVQYF. The DNA of the CDR3 is TGTGCCAGCAGTTTGCCCCAAATGGTGCAGTATTTT.

The chain uses TRBV6-2 or TRBV6-3 and TRBJ2-7, with 15 bases aligning to TRBD2. The CDR3 runs to 18 residues. Germline V CDR1 and CDR2: MNHEY, SVGEGT. V dropped 6 bases and J dropped 3; count of bases not matched to a gene: 12. The CDR3 region is CASRAGTSGRPTRYEQYF. CDR3 in DNA: TGTGCCAGCAGAGCAGGGACTAGCGGGAGGCCGACACGCTACGAGCAGTACTTC.

This rearrangement joins TRBV20-1 to TRBJ2-4; D gene uncertain. Germline values: CDR1 DFQATT, CDR2 SNEGSKA (reference sequence). This CDR3 spans 14 amino acids. Trimming left V 0 bases short and J 0 bases short, with 6 bases between. The CDR3 spells CSARDQEAKNIQYF. As DNA, the CDR3 is TGCAGTGCTAGAGATCAAGAAGCCAAAAACATTCAGTACTTC.